The T cell receptor (beta chain) under discussion was sequenced for a study of blood T cell repertoires in COVID-19. From germline, CDR1 is LNHDA and CDR2 SQIVND (reference sequence). The V end lost 4 bases, the J end lost 8 bases, and 24 bases lay between the germline ends. The CDR3 is made up of 17 amino acids. Using immunoSEQ multiplex PCR, the repertoire was profiled, and TCRdb retains in-frame clones only, with some absent. The sample lists around 210,000 clones, just over 85% occurring once. The sequencing sample was made of peripheral blood. This chain uses TRBV19 with TRBJ1-5; D is undetermined. This receptor was obtained from a young man with active or convalescent COVID-19. CDR3 protein: CASSTLATGPSIKPQHF. DNA of the CDR3: TGTGCCAGTAGTACACTAGCTACCGGGCCTTCAATCAAGCCCCAGCATTTT.